The 13 T cell receptor beta chains reported below all come from one sample, sequenced in a study of blood T cell repertoires in COVID-19. Using immunoSEQ multiplex PCR, the repertoire was profiled, and TCRdb retains in-frame clones only, with some absent. The sample records 470,000 or so clones, nearly 90% being singletons. The specimen sequenced was PBMCs or T cells enriched from blood (not recorded which). These receptor sequences come from a woman under 30 with acute COVID-19.

CDR3 amino acids: CASSQEVLRGYTF. The CDR3 DNA is TGTGCCAGCAGCCAAGAAGTTTTGCGAGGCTACACCTTC. This chain connects TRBV3-1 (or the pseudogene TRBV3-2) to TRBJ1-2; D call uncertain. The CDR3 runs to 13 residues. Trimming stripped 0 bases from V and 8 bases from J, with 10 bases between. Germline V lookup: CDR1 LGHDT, CDR2 YNNKEL (reference sequence).

J is TRBJ1-5 and V is TRBV6-1; 8 bases align to TRBD1. The length of the CDR3 is 15 residues. V shed 3 bases, J shed 6 bases, and the junction held 7 bases outside the gene matches. Germline CDR1 reads MNHNS; CDR2 reads SASEGT. CDR3 amino acids: CASSDPQGASQPQHF. The CDR3 nucleotides read TGTGCCAGCAGTGATCCTCAGGGGGCAAGTCAGCCCCAGCATTTT.

This clone was picked up one time. This chain joins TRBV18 and TRBJ2-1; TRBD2 is a possible D gene (6 bases). CDR3 size: 14 residues. CDR1 and CDR2 (germline): KGHSH, LQKENI. The V end lost 6 bases, the J end lost 5 bases, and 14 bases lay between the germline ends. CDR3 residues: CASSPGSSNNEQFF. The CDR3 DNA reads TGTGCCAGCTCGCCCGGGAGCTCTAACAATGAGCAGTTCTTC.

The chain links TRBV5-6 to TRBJ2-7, with 7 nucleotides matching TRBD2. This CDR3 spans 13 amino acids. After removal of 5 bases from V and 6 bases from J, the junction contained 8 bases not matched to a gene. Germline values: CDR1 SGHDT, CDR2 YYEEEE. In DNA, the CDR3 is TGTGCCAGCAGGTCTGGACTAGTCGGCGAGCAGTACTTC. Residues: CASRSGLVGEQYF. Complete variable domain (other parts from reference TRBV5-6 and TRBJ2-7): DAGVTQSPTHLIKTRGQQVTLRCSPKSGHDTVSWYQQALGQGPQFIFQYYEEEERQRGNFPDRFSGHQFPNYSSELNVNALLLGDSALYLCASRSGLVGEQYFGPGTRLTVT.

This clone showed up just a few times. The J gene is TRBJ2-1, the V gene TRBV6-4; TRBD2 matches 8 bases. The CDR3 is 15 amino acids. V was clipped by 6 bases and J by 6 bases; unmatched bases: 10. Germline lookup yields CDR1 MRHNA and CDR2 SNTAGT. The DNA for the CDR3 is TGTGCCAGCAGCCCCGAGGTTAGCGGGATCAATGAGCAGTTCTTC. Residues: CASSPEVSGINEQFF.

This chain joins TRBV11-2 and TRBJ1-2; 9 nucleotides line up with TRBD1. With V trimmed by 5 bases and J by 3 bases, 13 bases remained unmatched. The CDR3 spans 17 residues. Germline CDR1 reads SGHAT; CDR2 reads FQNNGV. As DNA, the CDR3 is TGTGCCAGCAGCCTACGGACAGGGGTCTGGTCTGACTATGGCTACACCTTC. Encoded protein: CASSLRTGVWSDYGYTF.

This clone occurred a few times. The chain is built from TRBV7-6 and TRBJ2-3, with 10 bases matching TRBD2. Germline V gene data show CDR1 as SGHVS and CDR2 as FNYEAQ. The CDR3 contains 16 residues. V gave up 5 bases and J gave up 4 bases; unmatched junction bases: 9. The CDR3 DNA reads as TGTGCCAGCAGCCTCGGTGTTAGCGGGGGGCCAGATACGCAGTATTTT. Translating gives CASSLGVSGGPDTQYF.

The chain joins TRBV12-3 or TRBV12-4 to TRBJ1-1, with D hard to call. Trimming shortened V by 1 base and J by 3 bases, and 6 bases separated the two germline ends. The CDR3 extends over 13 amino acids. The CDR3 loop is CASSLGGHTEAFF. DNA of the CDR3: TGTGCCAGCAGTTTAGGCGGCCACACTGAAGCTTTCTTT.

The chain employs TRBV9 and TRBJ2-2, with D possibly TRBD2 on 6 matching bases. V was shortened by 0 bases and J by 1 base, with 16 bases between the two germline ends. Germline CDR1 SGDLS, CDR2 YYNGEE. CDR3 length: 18 amino acids. In DNA, the CDR3 is TGTGCCAGCAGCGTAGGTCAGGGCAGGCGGGGGAACACCGGGGAGCTGTTTTTT. This gives the protein CASSVGQGRRGNTGELFF.

The chain uses TRBV4-1 and TRBJ2-5; D might be TRBD2 (6 bases). Trimming stripped 0 bases from V and 7 bases from J, with 12 bases between. CDR3 length equals 14 residues. Germline V lookup: CDR1 MGHRA, CDR2 YSYEKL. CDR3 amino acids: CASSQDSGPGTQYF. CDR3 bases: TGCGCCAGCAGCCAAGATAGCGGACCAGGGACCCAGTACTTC.

This clone came up once. The rearrangement uses TRBV28 and TRBJ1-2; D is unresolved. Germline CDR1 MDHEN, CDR2 SYDVKM. Trimming took 6 bases from V and 5 from J, leaving 4 bases between them. This CDR3 spans 10 amino acids. This chain's CDR3 is CASSRYGYTF. In nucleotides, the CDR3 is TGTGCCAGCAGCCGTTATGGCTACACCTTC.

The chain employs TRBV7-3 and TRBJ1-1; 11 bases map to TRBD1. V trimming: 5 bases; J trimming: 4 bases; junction bases outside the gene matches: 3. From germline, CDR1 is SGHTA and CDR2 FQGTGA. The length of the CDR3 is 14 residues. CDR3 coding DNA: TGTGCCAGCAGCATAGGACAGGGGGCCACTGAAGCTTTCTTT. It codes for CASSIGQGATEAFF.

J is TRBJ2-1 and V is TRBV2, with 11 positions matching TRBD2. The CDR3 extends over 14 amino acids. V dropped 6 bases and J dropped 10; count of bases not matched to a gene: 8. Germline values: CDR1 SNHLY, CDR2 FYNNEI. CDR3 coding DNA: TGTGCCAGCAGCCTAGCGGGGGGTACTTTAGAGCAGTTCTTC. Translated, it gives CASSLAGGTLEQFF.